This TCR beta chain stems from a study of blood T cell repertoires in COVID-19 (TCRdb year 2020). About the investigation overall: Collaborator samples came from the United States, Italy and Spain and covered acute and convalescent phases of COVID-19. The prospective study material was composed of cDNA or gDNA derived from T cells, B-cell-depleted T cells, or PBMCs. Where available, HLA class I and class II types were taken from metadata supplied by the sample provider and were not determined by assay-based typing. A freely available public database, intended as a resource for researchers studying the immune response to SARS-CoV-2, is where the repertoires were released. Samples came from the ongoing ImmuneRACE study (first 160 participants) plus 1,254 subjects from 6 global collaborators. The sample metadata nearly always contained a de-identified subject ID, COVID-19 status, age in years and sex. Subjects who had been exposed to COVID-19, were actively infected with it, or had recovered from it provided the deeply sampled blood TCRbeta repertoires that made up the dataset.

TCRbeta CDR3 regions were amplified from genomic DNA by means of the immunoSEQ Assay, a bias-controlled multiplex PCR. As for the authors' bioinformatics: The number of nucleated cells in each sample was estimated by amplification of reference gene primers within the assay. To quantify the absolute abundance of each unique TCRbeta CDR3 rearrangement, sequence reads were collapsed and filtered. For each sample, productive Simpson clonality was calculated as the square root of Simpson's diversity index across productive rearrangements. As stored in TCRdb, this immuneACCESS dataset retains in-frame rearrangements with V and J assigned. A fraction of the clones does not appear; measured against another copy, unresolved V genes explain less than half of the discrepancy, and the remainder lacks a known reason. V and J calls and clone size are those listed in that table; D and trimming were worked out from the DNA. In this sample the table shows fewer than 200,000 clones, around 83% of which occur a single time. The ten top clones hold under 10% of the sample.

In Seattle, one collaborating source enrolled patients while the infection was active and tracked those patients longitudinally over the course of disease. Each collaborating institution followed its own protocols to collect whole blood in K2EDTA tubes. For TCRbeta analysis, collaborator samples were shipped as frozen whole blood, as isolated PBMCs, or as DNA extracted from either sample type. As concerns this clone: Its antigen is not yet known. No quality values exist for individual bases; no much larger clone is one base distant.

The paper as a whole reports these results and caveats: Clinical and demographic metadata were provided uncurated, with the amount varying by source and participant.

Counted from cysteine to phenylalanine, this CDR3 has 14 amino acids. The sequence is cut down to CDR3 DNA, 42 bases in frame from base 1. The germline V gene sets CDR1 to MDHEN and CDR2 to SYDVKM. The trim is 2 bases for V and 4 bases for J, with a gap of 8 bases between the germline ends. The receptor was derived from an older woman with COVID-19, enrolled during active disease. This chain is built from TRBV28 and TRBJ2-2; the D region possibly corresponds to TRBD1 (6 bases align). Specimen: peripheral blood. The nucleotides read TGTGCCAGCAGTTTAGGGACACCCACCGGGGAGCTGTTTTTT. Its translation is CASSLGTPTGELFF.